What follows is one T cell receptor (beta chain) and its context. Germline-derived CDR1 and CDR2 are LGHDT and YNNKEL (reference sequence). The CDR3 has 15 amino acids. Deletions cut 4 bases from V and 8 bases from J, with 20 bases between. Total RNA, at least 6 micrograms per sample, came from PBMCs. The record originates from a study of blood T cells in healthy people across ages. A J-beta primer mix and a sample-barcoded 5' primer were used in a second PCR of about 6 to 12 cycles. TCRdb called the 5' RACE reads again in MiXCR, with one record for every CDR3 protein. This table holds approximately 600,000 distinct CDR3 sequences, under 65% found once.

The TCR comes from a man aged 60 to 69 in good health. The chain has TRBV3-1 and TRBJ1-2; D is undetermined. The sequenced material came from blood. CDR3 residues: CASSPAGKDASGYTF. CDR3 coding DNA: TGTGCCAGCAGCCCAGCCGGGAAAGACGCGTCCGGCTACACCTTC.